These 11 T cell receptor beta chains originate from one sample sequenced in a study of regulatory T cells in long-lasting Graves disease. Relying on iRepertoire HTBI primers and Arm-PCR of CDR3 regions, the team built TCR beta libraries. One entry per CDR3 protein, called by TCRdb with MiXCR from the multiplex PCR reads. The repertoire includes some 450,000 distinct CDR3 sequences, 20% to 25% of them detected once, and roughly 30% sits in the top ten. Indicated time point: persistent/refractory GD, antithyroid drugs over 5 years with positive TRAb. Scientists built the TCR library using RNA that was extracted from PBMCs. Sequencing used peripheral blood mononuclear cells (PBMCs), obtained when the disease was refractory, from a patient treated with antithyroid drugs. The source of these receptors is a female donor with Graves disease.

This clonotype was recorded at least ten times. This chain joins TRBV6-1 and TRBJ2-7; D perhaps matches TRBD1 (6 bases). This CDR3 comprises 18 residues. CDR1 is MNHNS and CDR2 is SASEGT in the germline V gene. V was clipped by 6 bases and J by 2 bases, with 26 bases between them. The chain's CDR3 is CASSTRGGGSAHPYEQYF. The DNA for the CDR3 is TGTGCCAGCAGCACCAGGGGCGGCGGGTCAGCGCATCCCTACGAGCAGTACTTC.

This clonotype was seen at least ten times. The rearrangement links TRBV20-1 to TRBJ2-7; 8 bases align to TRBD2. Germline trimming cut 5 bases from V and 3 bases from J; bases unmatched to any gene: 9. In germline, CDR1 is DFQATT, CDR2 SNEGSKA (reference sequence). CDR3 size: 14 residues. The CDR3 coding sequence is TGCAGTGCTTCCCGTAGCGGGACTCACTACGAGCAGTACTTC. Encoded protein: CSASRSGTHYEQYF.

This clonotype has more than one count but fewer than ten. The genes are TRBV5-1 and TRBJ1-1; D not resolved. CDR1 SGHRS and CDR2 YFSETQ come from the germline V gene. V was cut by 3 bases and J by 5 bases, with 11 bases left in between. The CDR3 is made up of 13 amino acids. CDR3 bases: TGCGCCAGCAGCTCCGCGGGTGGGACTGAAGCTTTCTTT. Its protein product is CASSSAGGTEAFF.

This chain uses TRBV20-1 with TRBJ2-3; 8 bases fit TRBD1. V dropped 6 bases and J dropped 6; count of bases not matched to a gene: 5. Germline V gene data show CDR1 as DFQATT and CDR2 as SNEGSKA (reference sequence). The CDR3 runs 12 residues. For the CDR3, the DNA is TGCAGTGCACGACGACAGGGGGATACGCAGTATTTT. Translating it yields CSARRQGDTQYF.

This clonotype was counted a few times. The chain carries TRBV6-5 and TRBJ1-1; D is perhaps TRBD1 (6 bases). V lost 2 bases and J 4 bases, leaving 14 bases between the germline ends. From germline, CDR1 is MNHEY and CDR2 SVGAGI. The CDR3 loop spans 15 amino acids. CDR3 in amino acids: CASSYGTWGGTEAFF. Written as DNA, the CDR3 is TGTGCCAGCAGTTACGGGACATGGGGGGGCACTGAAGCTTTCTTT.

On this clonotype itself: A much larger clone differs from this one at a single base, so this may be a read error. The chain carries TRBV27 and TRBJ1-2; 7 positions match TRBD1. CDR1 is MNHEY, CDR2 SMNVEV, per germline (reference sequence). V shed 2 bases, J shed 8 bases, and the junction held 8 bases outside the gene matches. The CDR3 has 14 amino acids. DNA for the CDR3: TGTGCCAGCAGTTTAAAAGGGGGCGCTAGGGGCTACACCTTC. The encoded protein is CASSLKGGARGYTF.

This clonotype was recorded a few times. The chain recombines TRBV29-1 with TRBJ2-7, with 10 bases that match TRBD2. CDR1 is SQVTM and CDR2 is ANQGSEA in the germline V gene. After removal of 3 bases from V and 6 bases from J, the junction contained 8 bases not matched to a gene. This CDR3 is 14 amino acids long. The CDR3 DNA follows: TGCAGCGTTGAGGCTAGCGGGAGCGTAGGCGAGCAGTACTTC. Amino acid sequence: CSVEASGSVGEQYF.

This clonotype has at least ten counts. This chain uses TRBV2 with TRBJ1-2; possibly TRBD1 for D (5 bases). V lost 10 bases and J 9 bases, leaving 21 bases between the germline ends. This CDR3 is 13 amino acids long. Germline V gene data show CDR1 as SNHLY and CDR2 as FYNNEI. CDR3 region: CATAGTDLVSYTF. CDR3 nucleotide sequence: TGTGCCACAGCCGGGACGGACCTTGTAAGCTACACCTTC.

The V call is TRBV28, the J call TRBJ2-5, with 8 bases lining up with TRBD2. This CDR3 has 16 residues. The V segment lost 5 bases and the J segment 2 bases; nucleotides outside the gene matches: 10. CDR1 is MDHEN, CDR2 SYDVKM, per germline. CDR3 residues: CASSTLRLAQQETQYF. Here the CDR3 DNA reads TGTGCCAGCAGTACGCTCCGACTAGCGCAGCAAGAGACCCAGTACTTC. Drawing the rest from reference TRBV28 and TRBJ2-5, the complete variable domain is DVKVTQSSRYLVKRTGEKVFLECVQDMDHENMFWYRQDPGLGLRLIYFSYDVKMKEKGDIPEGYSVSREKKERFSLILESASTNQTSMYLCASSTLRLAQQETQYFGPGTRLLVL.

Ten or more counts support this clonotype. The chain links TRBV5-1 to TRBJ2-7, with D tentatively TRBD1 or TRBD2 (5 bases each). Per germline, CDR1 SGHRS and CDR2 YFSETQ. The ends were cut back, 4 bases at V and 5 bases at J, with 13 bases in the middle. The CDR3 extends over 13 amino acids. The DNA of the CDR3 is TGCGCCAGCAGCAGGCACCGGGGCGACGAGCAGTACTTC. It specifies CASSRHRGDEQYF.

This clonotype was seen repeatedly, ten times or more. The rearrangement links TRBV28 to TRBJ1-2; tentatively, D is TRBD1 (6 bases). The CDR3 totals 16 residues. V gave up 6 bases and J gave up 3 bases, with 20 bases separating them. In germline, CDR1 is MDHEN, CDR2 SYDVKM. Here the CDR3 reads CASSRGDRLVDYGYTF. The CDR3 region has the DNA TGTGCCAGCAGCCGCGGAGACAGGCTGGTCGACTATGGCTACACCTTC.